The clone carrying this T cell receptor beta chain was recorded once. In the authors' methods: Using reference gene primer amplification, nucleated cell counts were estimated. Using immunoSEQ multiplex PCR, the repertoire was profiled, and TCRdb retains in-frame clones only, with some absent. D and trimming were read from the DNA, whereas the V and J calls and clone size are those reported in that table. The sample contains 100,000 to 150,000 clones, roughly 83% of which appear only once. The data originate from a study of blood T cell repertoires in COVID-19. Turning to the study itself: Spain, Italy and the United States supplied samples that represented acute and convalescent COVID-19. T cells, B-cell-depleted T cells, or PBMCs provided the cDNA or gDNA that served as material.

The CDR3 extends over 15 amino acids. Germline-derived CDR1 and CDR2 are MNHEY and SVGEGT. V was clipped by 4 bases and J by 0 bases, with 12 bases between them. This chain links TRBV6-2 or TRBV6-3 with TRBJ1-1, with D perhaps matching TRBD1 (5 bases). This sequence originates from a man aged 35-49 years with active or convalescent COVID-19. Input material: peripheral blood. The CDR3 spells CASSLRTLMNTEAFF. CDR3 nucleotides: TGTGCCAGCAGTTTGAGGACACTCATGAACACTGAAGCTTTCTTT.